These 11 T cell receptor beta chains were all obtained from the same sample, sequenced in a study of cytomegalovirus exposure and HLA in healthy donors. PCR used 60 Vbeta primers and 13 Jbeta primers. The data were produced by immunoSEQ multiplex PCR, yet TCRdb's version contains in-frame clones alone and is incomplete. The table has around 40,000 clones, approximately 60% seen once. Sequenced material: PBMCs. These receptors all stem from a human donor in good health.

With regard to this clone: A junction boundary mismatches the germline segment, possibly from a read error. The CDR3 region has the DNA TGTGCCAGCAGCTACTACCAGGGGAACTACGAGCAGTACTTC. Protein product: CASSYYQGNYEQYF. The rearrangement uses TRBV6-5 and TRBJ2-7; D is perhaps TRBD1 (6 bases). Germline-derived CDR1 and CDR2 are MNHEY and SVGAGI. The CDR3 is 14 residues long.

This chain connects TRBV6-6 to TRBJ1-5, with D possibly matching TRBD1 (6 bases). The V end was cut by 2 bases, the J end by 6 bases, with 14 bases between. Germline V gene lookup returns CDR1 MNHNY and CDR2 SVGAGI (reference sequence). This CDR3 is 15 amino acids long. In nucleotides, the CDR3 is TGTGCCAGCAGTTACCCCGGACAGCTCGGTCAGCCCCAGCATTTT. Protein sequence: CASSYPGQLGQPQHF.

The CDR3 spells CASESRGNTDTQYF. The CDR3, as DNA: TGTGCCAGCGAGTCTAGGGGAAACACAGATACGCAGTATTTT. The J gene is TRBJ2-3, the V gene TRBV9; D is perhaps TRBD1 (5 bases). This CDR3 is built from 14 residues. In germline, CDR1 is SGDLS, CDR2 YYNGEE. V shed 7 bases and J shed 2 bases, with 14 bases lying between them.

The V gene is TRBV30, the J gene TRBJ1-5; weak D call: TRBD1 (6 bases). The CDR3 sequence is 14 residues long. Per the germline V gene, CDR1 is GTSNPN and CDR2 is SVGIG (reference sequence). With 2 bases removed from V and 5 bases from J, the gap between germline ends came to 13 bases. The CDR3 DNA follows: TGTGCCTGGAGTCCAGGGGCTATCCATCAGCCCCAGCATTTT. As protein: CAWSPGAIHQPQHF. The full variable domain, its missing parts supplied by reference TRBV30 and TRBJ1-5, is SQTIHQWPATLVQPVGSPLSLECTVEGTSNPNLYWYRQAAGRGLQLLFYSVGIGQISSEVPQNLSASRPQDRQFILSSKKLLLSDSGFYLCAWSPGAIHQPQHFGDGTRLSIL.

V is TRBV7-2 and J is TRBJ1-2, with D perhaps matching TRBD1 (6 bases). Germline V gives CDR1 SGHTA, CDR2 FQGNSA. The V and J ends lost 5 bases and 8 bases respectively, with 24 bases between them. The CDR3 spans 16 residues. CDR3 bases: TGTGCCAGCAGCCTCCCCCGCACAGGGACGCCCCACGGCTACACCTTC. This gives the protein CASSLPRTGTPHGYTF.

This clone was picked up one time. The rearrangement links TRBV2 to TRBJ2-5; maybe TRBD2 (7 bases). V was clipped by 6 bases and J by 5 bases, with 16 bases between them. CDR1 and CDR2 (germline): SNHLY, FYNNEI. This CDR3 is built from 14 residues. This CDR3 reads CASSLWGGSETQYF. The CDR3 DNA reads TGTGCCAGCAGCTTATGGGGGGGCAGTGAGACCCAGTACTTC.

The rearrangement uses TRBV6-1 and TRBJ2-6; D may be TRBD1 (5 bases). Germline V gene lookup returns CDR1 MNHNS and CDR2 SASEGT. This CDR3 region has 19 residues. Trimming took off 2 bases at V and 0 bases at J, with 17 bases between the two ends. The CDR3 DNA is TGTGCCAGCAGTGAAAAAAACGAACAGGAGCTCTCTGGGGCCAACGTCCTGACTTTC. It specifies CASSEKNEQELSGANVLTF.

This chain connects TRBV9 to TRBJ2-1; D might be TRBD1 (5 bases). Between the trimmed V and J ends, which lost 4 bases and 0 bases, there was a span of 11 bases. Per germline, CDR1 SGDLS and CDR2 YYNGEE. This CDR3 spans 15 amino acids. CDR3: CASSPGWSSYNEQFF. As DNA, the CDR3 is TGTGCCAGCAGCCCAGGGTGGAGCTCCTACAATGAGCAGTTCTTC.

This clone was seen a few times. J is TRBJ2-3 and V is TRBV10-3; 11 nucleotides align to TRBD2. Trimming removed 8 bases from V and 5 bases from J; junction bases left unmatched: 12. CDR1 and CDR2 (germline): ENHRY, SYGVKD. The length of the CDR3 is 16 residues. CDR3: CAISFGTSGLQDTQYF. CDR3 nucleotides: TGTGCCATCTCTTTCGGGACTAGCGGACTACAAGATACGCAGTATTTT.

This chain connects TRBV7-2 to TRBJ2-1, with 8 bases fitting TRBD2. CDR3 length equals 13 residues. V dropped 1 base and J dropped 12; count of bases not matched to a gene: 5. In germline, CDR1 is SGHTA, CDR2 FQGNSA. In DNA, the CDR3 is TGTGCCAGCAGCTTAGAGGCGGCGGGGGGGCAGTTCTTC. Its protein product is CASSLEAAGGQFF.

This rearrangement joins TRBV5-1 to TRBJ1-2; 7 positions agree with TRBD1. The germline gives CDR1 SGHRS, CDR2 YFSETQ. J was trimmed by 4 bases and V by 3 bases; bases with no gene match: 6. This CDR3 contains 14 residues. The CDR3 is CASSSQQGTYGYTF. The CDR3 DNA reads TGCGCCAGCAGCTCACAACAGGGGACCTATGGCTACACCTTC.